The 18 T cell receptor beta chains in this list originate from one sample, sequenced in a study of memory CD4+ T cells and cytomegalovirus serostatus. Single viable CD3+CD4+CD8-CD45RO+ cells were sorted as the memory CD4+ T cells. Data came from immunoSEQ multiplex PCR; TCRdb stores just in-frame clones and leaves some out. This repertoire shows 35,000 to 50,000 clones, approximately 81% found once; its top ten account for 0.95% to 1.3%. The sequenced sample consisted of memory CD4+ T cells from blood. Receptors originate from an adult in good health and CMV-seronegative.

The V call is TRBV12-5, the J call TRBJ1-2; 8 bases are shared with TRBD1. V lost 7 bases, J lost 6 bases, and 7 bases stayed unmatched. The CDR3 has 13 residues. Per the germline V gene, CDR1 is LGHNT and CDR2 is FRNRAP. For the CDR3, the DNA is TGTGCTAGTGCCCCCGACAGGGGAGATGGCTACACCTTC. Translating gives CASAPDRGDGYTF.

This sequence joins TRBV6-1 and TRBJ2-7; D is perhaps TRBD1 (5 bases). CDR1 and CDR2 (germline): MNHNS, SASEGT. The CDR3 length is 14 residues. V was clipped by 6 bases and J by 2 bases, with 14 bases between them. The CDR3 DNA reads TGTGCCAGCAGGGCCAGCCAGGGTGCCTACGAGCAGTACTTC. Its protein is CASRASQGAYEQYF.

Worth noting for this clone: Other nucleotide sequences from this sample produce the same CDR3. The chain joins TRBV19 to TRBJ2-7; 10 bases fit TRBD1. The CDR3 is 14 amino acids. Per germline, CDR1 LNHDA and CDR2 SQIVND (reference sequence). Trimming cost V 6 bases and J 4 bases; bases outside gene matches: 6. The CDR3 DNA reads TGTGCCAGTAGCCGACAGGGGGCGAGGTACGAGCAGTACTTC. Encoded protein: CASSRQGARYEQYF. Complete variable domain (other parts from reference TRBV19 and TRBJ2-7): DGGITQSPKYLFRKEGQNVTLSCEQNLNHDAMYWYRQDPGQGLRLIYYSQIVNDFQKGDIAEGYSVSREKKESFPLTVTSAQKNPTAFYLCASSRQGARYEQYFGPGTRLTVT.

The V and J genes are TRBV11-2 and TRBJ1-2; D may be TRBD1 (5 bases). CDR3 size: 13 residues. V lost 8 bases, J lost 2 bases, and 12 bases lay in between. The V gene's germline CDR1 is SGHAT and CDR2 FQNNGV. CDR3 nucleotides: TGTGCCAGCGGGGGACGGCAGAACTATGGCTACACCTTC. This encodes CASGGRQNYGYTF.

The chain combines TRBV7-2 with TRBJ2-1, with a possible D match to TRBD2 (6 bases). Germline values: CDR1 SGHTA, CDR2 FQGNSA. Between the trimmed V and J ends, which lost 5 bases and 2 bases, there was a span of 16 bases. CDR3 length: 16 residues. The CDR3 loop reads CASSASSARPYNEQFF. DNA for the CDR3: TGTGCCAGCAGCGCCTCTAGCGCCAGGCCCTACAATGAGCAGTTCTTC.

The V call is TRBV10-1, the J call TRBJ2-1; D is perhaps TRBD1 (5 bases). V was cut by 5 bases and J by 7 bases, with 6 bases left in between. The length of the CDR3 is 11 residues. The germline V gene has CDR1 WNHNN and CDR2 SYGVQD (reference sequence). The CDR3 is CASSRGNEQFF. DNA for the CDR3: TGCGCCAGCAGTAGGGGTAATGAGCAGTTCTTC.

This chain joins TRBV19 and TRBJ1-1; 10 positions agree with TRBD1. This CDR3 comprises 15 residues. Germline CDR1 LNHDA, CDR2 SQIVND (reference sequence). The V and J ends lost 7 bases and 6 bases, in that order; junction bases with no gene match: 11. CDR3 sequence (DNA): TGTGCCAGTACCAAGACCGGGACAGGGGTTTCTGAAGCTTTCTTT. Amino acids: CASTKTGTGVSEAFF.

The genes are TRBV27 and TRBJ1-1; 7 bases align to TRBD1. From germline, CDR1 is MNHEY and CDR2 SMNVEV (reference sequence). This CDR3 is 16 amino acids long. The V and J ends lost 5 bases and 2 bases, in that order; junction bases with no gene match: 11. For the CDR3, the DNA is TGTGCCAGCAGTCCCACGACCGGGACAGCTAACACTGAAGCTTTCTTT. Translating gives CASSPTTGTANTEAFF.

V gene TRBV7-8 combines with J gene TRBJ2-3, with TRBD1 matching 7 bases. The junction had 11 bases not matched to a gene; V was cut back by 7 bases and J by 4 bases. This CDR3 has 15 residues. Germline CDR1 reads SGHVS; CDR2 reads FQNEAQ. CDR3 sequence reads: CASIVGGAYADTQYF. Here the CDR3 DNA reads TGTGCCAGCATCGTAGGGGGCGCCTACGCAGATACGCAGTATTTT.

V is TRBV5-5 and J is TRBJ2-1; 13 positions match TRBD2. Germline V gene data show CDR1 as SGHKS and CDR2 as YYEKEE (reference sequence). The V and J ends lost 5 bases and 9 bases, in that order; junction bases with no gene match: 14. The CDR3 extends over 17 amino acids. The CDR3, as DNA: TGTGCCAGCAGAATGGAATTAGGACTAGCGGGAGCGAGTGAGCAGTTCTTC. Its protein product is CASRMELGLAGASEQFF.

The rearrangement links TRBV30 to TRBJ1-2; no firm D call. The CDR3 totals 12 residues. Germline loops: CDR1 GTSNPN, CDR2 SVGIG (reference sequence). V lost 5 bases to trimming and J lost 5 bases, with 12 bases between them. The CDR3 DNA reads as TGTGCCTGGGGACGGGAGACTTATGGCTACACCTTC. Amino acids: CAWGRETYGYTF.

This clone was recorded only once. V usage is TRBV30 and J usage is TRBJ1-3; tentatively, D is TRBD1 (5 bases). V was pared by 5 bases and J by 0 bases, with 11 bases between. The germline V gene encodes CDR1 GTSNPN and CDR2 SVGIG (reference sequence). The CDR3 is 14 residues long. The CDR3 DNA sequence: TGTGCCTGGCTTCGGGACGGCTCTGGAAACACCATATATTTT. This sequence encodes CAWLRDGSGNTIYF.

The chain is built from TRBV19 and TRBJ2-5; possibly TRBD1 for D (6 bases). The CDR3 is 14 amino acids. The germline gives CDR1 LNHDA, CDR2 SQIVND (reference sequence). V was cut by 4 bases and J by 5 bases, with 14 bases left in between. CDR3 in DNA: TGTGCCAGTAGTAGAAGGGGGAACGGGGAGACCCAGTACTTC. The encoded protein is CASSRRGNGETQYF.

CDR3 DNA: TGTGCCAGCAGCCTTGTGGGGACTCGGGAAGCTTTCTTT. Translation gives CASSLVGTREAFF. The rearrangement uses TRBV11-2 and TRBJ1-1; D is perhaps TRBD1 (5 bases). CDR1 and CDR2 (germline): SGHAT, FQNNGV. The length of the CDR3 is 13 residues. Trimming pared 5 bases from V and 8 bases from J, leaving 15 bases between.

J is TRBJ2-1 and V is TRBV11-2; 7 nucleotides match TRBD2. V shed 5 bases and J 8 bases; nucleotides not matched to a gene: 6. The CDR3 contains 13 residues. Germline CDR1 reads SGHAT; CDR2 reads FQNNGV. The CDR3: CASSPPAGDEQFF. In nucleotides, the CDR3 is TGTGCCAGCAGCCCCCCGGCGGGGGATGAGCAGTTCTTC. The full variable domain, completed using reference TRBV11-2 and TRBJ2-1, is EAGVAQSPRYKIIEKRQSVAFWCNPISGHATLYWYQQILGQGPKLLIQFQNNGVVDDSQLPKDRFSAERLKGVDSTLKIQPAKLEDSAVYLCASSPPAGDEQFFGPGTRLTVL.

The V and J genes are TRBV11-2 and TRBJ1-1, with TRBD1 as a possible D gene (6 bases). The length of the CDR3 is 15 residues. Trimming took off 2 bases at V and 0 bases at J, with 10 bases between the two ends. From germline, CDR1 is SGHAT and CDR2 FQNNGV. In nucleotides, the CDR3 is TGTGCCAGCAGCTTACCCGGACAGATGAACACTGAAGCTTTCTTT. It yields the protein CASSLPGQMNTEAFF.

The V gene is TRBV9, the J gene TRBJ1-3; a weak D match, TRBD1 (5 bases). V was pared by 4 bases and J by 0 bases, with 8 bases between. CDR3 length: 14 amino acids. The V gene's germline CDR1 is SGDLS and CDR2 YYNGEE. CDR3 amino acids: CASSRGDSGNTIYF. In nucleotides, the CDR3 is TGTGCCAGCAGCCGGGGGGACTCTGGAAACACCATATATTTT.

The chain carries TRBV7-2 and TRBJ2-2, with D uncertain. Per the germline V gene, CDR1 is SGHTA and CDR2 is FQGNSA. This CDR3 spans 16 amino acids. Trimming pared 5 bases from V and 6 bases from J, leaving 19 bases between. CDR3 in amino acids: CASSPRDDGPPGELFF. The CDR3 DNA reads as TGTGCCAGCAGCCCTCGTGACGATGGCCCCCCCGGGGAGCTGTTTTTT.